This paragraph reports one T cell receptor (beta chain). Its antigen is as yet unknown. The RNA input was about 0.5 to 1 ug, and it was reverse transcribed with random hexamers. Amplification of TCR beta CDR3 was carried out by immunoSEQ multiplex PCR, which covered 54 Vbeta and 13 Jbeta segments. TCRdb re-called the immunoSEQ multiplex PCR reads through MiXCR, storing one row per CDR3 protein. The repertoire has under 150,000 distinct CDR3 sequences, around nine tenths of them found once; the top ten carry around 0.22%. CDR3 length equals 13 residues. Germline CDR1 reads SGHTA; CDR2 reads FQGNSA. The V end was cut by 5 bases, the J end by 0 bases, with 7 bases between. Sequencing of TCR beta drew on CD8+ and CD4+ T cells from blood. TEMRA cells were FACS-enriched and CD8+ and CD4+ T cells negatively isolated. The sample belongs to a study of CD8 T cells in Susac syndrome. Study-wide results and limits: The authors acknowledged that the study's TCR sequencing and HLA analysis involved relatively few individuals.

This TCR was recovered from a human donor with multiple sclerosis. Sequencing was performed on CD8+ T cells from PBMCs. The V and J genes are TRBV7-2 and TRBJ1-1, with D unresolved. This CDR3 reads CASSPLLNTEAFF. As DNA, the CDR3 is TGTGCCAGCAGCCCCTTGTTGAACACTGAAGCTTTCTTT.